This TCR beta chain comes out of a study of regulatory T cells in long-lasting Graves disease (dated by TCRdb to the early 2020s). With regard to the full study: Antithyroid drugs had been taken for less than 3 months by newly diagnosed Graves' disease patients. Persistent Graves' disease patients were compared with newly diagnosed Graves' disease patients by peripheral blood TCR sequencing and RNA sequencing. The study took place in China and was registered as a clinical trial. A total of approximately 35 samples underwent TCR sequencing: some 13 from persistent and some 20 from newly diagnosed Graves' disease patients.

A word on this clonotype: Its target antigen remains unknown. It has no much larger one-base neighbor in the sample; base qualities were not kept.

Beyond this particular receptor, the publication reports: Patients with persistent disease shared more public clonotypes (around 2,500) than newly diagnosed patients did (around 930). As a limitation, the authors acknowledged that the small sample size may reduce accuracy. Peripheral blood alone was examined, since thyroid tissue, which constituted the primary lesion, could not be accessed. Lower TCR Shannon entropy and fewer highly expanded clones were observed in persistent Graves' disease patients than in newly diagnosed patients, which suggested clonal expansion. Sequencing and analysis were limited to the TCR beta chain.

The receptor library was made with multiplex PCR. Instrument on record: Illumina HiSeq 4000. To build TCR beta libraries, CDR3 regions were amplified by Arm-PCR using iRepertoire HTBI primers. PCR products were gel purified before sequencing. In the authors' own workflow: Gene usage analysis of CDR3 amino acid clonotypes used the roughly 60 TRBV and 14 TRBJ segments found across samples. COPE and FqMerger were used to merge filtered high-quality paired reads into contigs. BLAST was used to align contigs to IMGT TRBV, TRBD and TRBJ reference genes, with CDR3 defined following IMGT. Clonotypes above 0.1% frequency were classified as highly expanded clones. Repertoire diversity was measured by Shannon entropy, and V-J evenness by the Gini coefficient. A clonotype found in more than one individual was treated as public. TCRdb trimmed the raw reads at Q25, called clones with MiXCR and kept productive beta chains. Each CDR3 protein appears once, grouped with its most common genes and DNA. Clone size and V and J calls follow TCRdb, not the original study. Recorded for this sample are fewer than 350,000 distinct CDR3 sequences; 18% of them occurred a single time. Jointly, the top ten make up less than 40% of the sample.

The time point label corresponds to: newly diagnosed GD, antithyroid drugs for less than 3 months. For both TCR sequencing and RNA sequencing, RNA was extracted from PBMCs using TRIzol. The diagnosis of Graves' disease was made according to American Thyroid Association guidelines. Recruitment of patients was carried out at an endocrinology department in Xi'an, China. Each patient gave around 9.2 milliliters of peripheral blood, collected in an EDTA anticoagulant tube. PBMCs were isolated by Ficoll Paque Plus density gradient separation without further T cell sorting. An Agilent 2100 Bioanalyzer and agarose gel were used to check RNA quality, while a NanoDrop 2000 measured RNA concentration. Sample: peripheral blood mononuclear cells (PBMCs), taken at new diagnosis, from a patient treated with antithyroid drugs. The receptor was isolated from a female donor with Graves disease.

The CDR3 corresponds to CASSLGGSSSGNTIYF. The sequence in DNA is TGTGCCAGCAGCTTAGGCGGCTCTAGCTCTGGAAACACCATATATTTT. The sequence joins TRBV7-6 to TRBJ1-3, with an unclear D gene assignment. Trimming takes 1 base from V and 0 bases from J, and the germline ends sit 10 bases apart. CDR1 is given as SGHVS and CDR2 as FNYEAQ, both from the germline V gene. The CDR3 has 16 amino acids, counting the end cysteine and phenylalanine. Only the CDR3 part of the read is kept: 48 bases, read in frame from the first base. The full variable domain, with segments outside the CDR3 supplied by the reference TRBV7-6 and TRBJ1-3 proteins, appears as GAGVSQSPRYKVTKRGQDVALRCDPISGHVSLYWYRQALGQGPEFLTYFNYEAQQDKSGLPNDRFSAERPEGSISTLTIQRTEQRDSAMYRCASSLGGSSSGNTIYFGEGSWLTVV.